The 23 T cell receptor beta chains below come from one sample, sequenced in a study of blood T cell repertoires in COVID-19. Method: immunoSEQ multiplex PCR; TCRdb's copy keeps in-frame clones and lacks some. The sample lists some 260,000 clones; 75% to 90% were seen once. The sample consisted of peripheral blood. The receptor set was obtained from a woman between 65 and 79 years old with COVID-19, enrolled during active disease.

The rearrangement uses TRBV6-5 and TRBJ1-1; the match to TRBD1 covers 12 bases. CDR1 is MNHEY, CDR2 SVGAGI, per germline. The CDR3 is 15 amino acids. V dropped 6 bases and J dropped 7; count of bases not matched to a gene: 9. The CDR3 sequence: CASRQYGTGGGEAFF. The CDR3 DNA is TGTGCCAGCAGACAATATGGGACAGGGGGCGGTGAAGCTTTCTTT.

The V and J genes are TRBV7-3 and TRBJ2-3, with TRBD2 matching over 14 bases. The V segment lost 5 bases and the J segment 4 bases; nucleotides outside the gene matches: 2. The CDR3 loop spans 15 amino acids. Germline V gene sequence: CDR1 SGHTA, CDR2 FQGTGA. This CDR3 is CASSRTSGRSDTQYF. Here the CDR3 DNA reads TGTGCCAGCAGCCGGACTAGCGGGAGGTCAGATACGCAGTATTTT.

This chain joins TRBV20-1 and TRBJ2-1; D remains unclear. The CDR3 loop spans 11 amino acids. V was clipped by 3 bases and J by 8 bases, with 8 bases between them. The germline gives CDR1 DFQATT, CDR2 SNEGSKA (reference sequence). CDR3 DNA sequence: TGCAGTGCTAGGAGGTGGGATGAGCAGTTCTTC. Its protein is CSARRWDEQFF.

This chain links TRBV30 with TRBJ2-7; D gene uncertain. Germline CDR1 reads GTSNPN; CDR2 reads SVGIG (reference sequence). V was shortened by 1 base and J by 3 bases, with 7 bases between the two germline ends. CDR3 length: 12 residues. In DNA form, the CDR3 reads TGTGCCTGGAGTGAAGGCGGCTACGAGCAGTACTTC. Protein: CAWSEGGYEQYF. The full variable domain, completed using reference TRBV30 and TRBJ2-7, is SQTIHQWPATLVQPVGSPLSLECTVEGTSNPNLYWYRQAAGRGLQLLFYSVGIGQISSEVPQNLSASRPQDRQFILSSKKLLLSDSGFYLCAWSEGGYEQYFGPGTRLTVT.

This rearrangement joins TRBV18 to TRBJ2-1; TRBD2 matches at 9 bases. V lost 6 bases to trimming and J lost 8 bases; unmatched junction nucleotides: 11. Germline CDR1 and CDR2: KGHSH and LQKENI. The CDR3 totals 15 residues. The CDR3 DNA follows: TGTGCCAGCTCTGGGTTAGCGGGAGAGGCCCATGAGCAGTTCTTC. Translating gives CASSGLAGEAHEQFF.

The V call is TRBV5-1, the J call TRBJ2-3, with TRBD1 matching over 9 bases. The length of the CDR3 is 16 residues. Germline loops: CDR1 SGHRS, CDR2 YFSETQ. The junction had 10 bases not matched to a gene; V was cut back by 4 bases and J by 4 bases. In DNA form, the CDR3 reads TGCGCCAGCAGCCTGACGGGACAGGGAAATGCAGATACGCAGTATTTT. Amino acid sequence: CASSLTGQGNADTQYF.

This rearrangement joins TRBV5-1 to TRBJ2-3; 8 nucleotides agree with TRBD1. This CDR3 is built from 14 residues. Germline V gene data show CDR1 as SGHRS and CDR2 as YFSETQ. Unmatched junction bases numbered 4, after V lost 3 bases and J lost 4 bases. In nucleotides, the CDR3 is TGCGCCAGCAGCTACGACAGGGGTTCAGATACGCAGTATTTT. Encoded protein: CASSYDRGSDTQYF. The variable domain in full, with the rest retrieved from reference TRBV5-1 and TRBJ2-3, is KAGVTQTPRYLIKTRGQQVTLSCSPISGHRSVSWYQQTPGQGLQFLFEYFSETQRNKGNFPGRFSGRQFSNSRSEMNVSTLELGDSALYLCASSYDRGSDTQYFGPGTRLTVL.

The chain carries TRBV4-2 and TRBJ1-1; D gene ambiguous. CDR1 and CDR2 (germline): LGHNA, YNFKEQ. This CDR3 is 13 amino acids long. V was cut by 1 base and J by 3 bases, with 6 bases left in between. The CDR3 DNA reads as TGTGCCAGCAGCCAAGCCGGGGACACTGAAGCTTTCTTT. Its protein product is CASSQAGDTEAFF.

The chain uses TRBV30 and TRBJ1-3; the D gene is possibly TRBD1 (6 bases). V lost 3 bases, J lost 5 bases, and 14 bases lay in between. Germline V gene data show CDR1 as GTSNPN and CDR2 as SVGIG (reference sequence). This CDR3 comprises 14 residues. CDR3 sequence: CAWRGGGLRNTIYF. CDR3 DNA sequence: TGTGCCTGGAGGGGTGGGGGCTTGAGAAACACCATATATTTT.

The chain has TRBV19 and TRBJ2-6, with a weak D call TRBD1 (6 bases). The CDR3 has 15 residues. CDR1 and CDR2 from the germline V gene are LNHDA and SQIVND (reference sequence). The V gene lost 6 bases and the J gene lost 1 base, with 10 bases spanning the gap. The CDR3 DNA sequence: TGTGCCAGTAGACAAAGGGGGTCTGGGGCCAACGTCCTGACTTTC. The encoded protein is CASRQRGSGANVLTF.

The chain combines TRBV29-1 with TRBJ2-5, with D tentatively TRBD2 (5 bases). V was shortened by 4 bases and J by 3 bases, with 12 bases between the two germline ends. The CDR3 runs to 13 residues. Germline-derived CDR1 and CDR2 are SQVTM and ANQGSEA. The chain's CDR3 is CSVAGVGEETQYF. The CDR3 DNA follows: TGCAGCGTTGCCGGGGTAGGAGAAGAGACCCAGTACTTC.

This chain uses TRBV12-5 with TRBJ1-5; D is possibly TRBD1 (5 bases). Per the germline V gene, CDR1 is LGHNT and CDR2 is FRNRAP. The CDR3 extends over 16 amino acids. V lost 7 bases, J lost 0 bases, and 16 bases lay in between. The CDR3 DNA reads as TGTGCTAGTGCCGCAGGGTTTGGGGTTAGCAATCAGCCCCAGCATTTT. This codes for CASAAGFGVSNQPQHF.

The chain is built from TRBV5-1 and TRBJ2-3; D uncertain. The CDR3 spans 12 residues. The V and J ends lost 3 bases and 9 bases respectively, with 11 bases between them. Germline loops: CDR1 SGHRS, CDR2 YFSETQ. CDR3 DNA sequence: TGCGCCAGCAGCTCTTCACAGATGACGCAGTATTTT. It encodes CASSSSQMTQYF. Full variable domain (outside the CDR3, taken from reference TRBV5-1 and TRBJ2-3): KAGVTQTPRYLIKTRGQQVTLSCSPISGHRSVSWYQQTPGQGLQFLFEYFSETQRNKGNFPGRFSGRQFSNSRSEMNVSTLELGDSALYLCASSSSQMTQYFGPGTRLTVL.

For this clone: This specimen includes other DNA sequences encoding the same CDR3. V is TRBV5-1 and J is TRBJ2-7; D call uncertain. This CDR3 region has 12 residues. Trimming removed 0 bases at V and 4 bases at J, with 5 bases between. Germline loops: CDR1 SGHRS, CDR2 YFSETQ. This chain's CDR3 is CASSLVGYEQYF. CDR3 coding DNA: TGCGCCAGCAGCTTGGTCGGTTACGAGCAGTACTTC.

The chain combines TRBV29-1 with TRBJ1-2; the match to TRBD1 covers 9 bases. This CDR3 comprises 14 residues. Per the germline V gene, CDR1 is SQVTM and CDR2 is ANQGSEA. J gave up 8 bases and V 6 bases, and 13 bases lay outside the gene matches. The CDR3 DNA is TGCAGCGTCCAAAAAGGACAGGGGTATATGGGCTACACCTTC. This gives the protein CSVQKGQGYMGYTF.

The chain carries TRBV29-1 and TRBJ2-1; possible D gene TRBD2, 6 bases. The CDR3 consists of 13 residues. The germline CDR1 and CDR2 sequences are SQVTM and ANQGSEA. Between the trimmed V and J ends, which lost 4 bases and 15 bases, there was a span of 22 bases. For the CDR3, the DNA is TGCAGCGTTGTGACGGGACTCCAGAAGGTTTGGTTCTTC. It codes for CSVVTGLQKVWFF.

This clone was counted only a few times. The chain has TRBV6-4 and TRBJ2-5; TRBD1 might be the D (5 bases). V was pared by 0 bases and J by 1 base, with 18 bases between. Germline V CDR1 and CDR2: MRHNA, SNTAGT. The length of the CDR3 is 18 residues. CDR3 sequence: CASSDSKGRAAFQETQYF. The DNA of the CDR3 is TGTGCCAGCAGTGACTCTAAGGGCAGGGCAGCCTTCCAAGAGACCCAGTACTTC.

The chain is built from TRBV6-1 and TRBJ2-3; D is undetermined. The V gene's germline CDR1 is MNHNS and CDR2 SASEGT. V was cut by 1 base and J by 6 bases, with 8 bases left in between. The CDR3 is made up of 13 amino acids. The DNA of the CDR3 is TGTGCCAGCAGTGAAGTCAGAACCGATACGCAGTATTTT. Translated: CASSEVRTDTQYF.

This clone was picked up one time. J is TRBJ1-5 and V is TRBV6-2 or TRBV6-3; 10 positions agree with TRBD1. The CDR3 runs to 16 residues. V lost 0 bases to trimming and J lost 2 bases; unmatched junction nucleotides: 1. CDR1 and CDR2 (germline): MNHEY, SVGEGT. The CDR3 nucleotides are TGTGCCAGCAGTTACTCGGGGACAGGGGGCAATCAGCCCCAGCATTTT. Protein: CASSYSGTGGNQPQHF.

V is TRBV2 and J is TRBJ1-6, with D maybe TRBD1 (5 bases). The CDR3 contains 15 residues. Germline values: CDR1 SNHLY, CDR2 FYNNEI. V gave up 4 bases and J gave up 10 bases, with 17 bases separating them. CDR3 amino acids: CASSAIGGNGSPLHF. CDR3 DNA sequence: TGTGCCAGCAGTGCTATCGGGGGAAATGGGTCACCCCTCCACTTT.

This clone was picked up one time. The rearrangement links TRBV10-3 to TRBJ2-3; D not resolved. The CDR3 has 14 amino acids. Germline lookup yields CDR1 ENHRY and CDR2 SYGVKD. V dropped 10 bases and J dropped 1 base, with 15 bases sitting between them. The CDR3: CATQVVSGTDTQYF. CDR3 nucleotides: TGTGCCACCCAGGTGGTTTCCGGCACAGATACGCAGTATTTT.

J is TRBJ2-7 and V is TRBV7-8; TRBD2 aligns across 10 bases. V was clipped by 4 bases and J by 6 bases; unmatched bases: 12. Germline CDR1 SGHVS, CDR2 FQNEAQ. This CDR3 comprises 16 residues. CDR3 sequence reads: CASSSRRPSGRLEQYF. The CDR3 DNA reads as TGTGCCAGCAGCTCACGCAGGCCTAGCGGGAGACTCGAGCAGTACTTC.

This chain joins TRBV4-2 and TRBJ2-3; the D gene is possibly TRBD2 (5 bases). Germline V gives CDR1 LGHNA, CDR2 YNFKEQ. The V end was cut by 0 bases, the J end by 0 bases, with 16 bases between. The CDR3 runs to 18 residues. The CDR3 region has the DNA TGTGCCAGCAGCCAAGACCGGGCGGGTACCCCCAGCACAGATACGCAGTATTTT. It yields the protein CASSQDRAGTPSTDTQYF.